One sample yielded the 4 T cell receptor beta chains listed below, sequenced in a study of blood T cells in healthy people across ages. The authors ran a second PCR of about 6 to 11 cycles using a sample-barcoded 5' primer and a J-beta primer mix. A single record per CDR3 protein comes from TCRdb applying MiXCR to the 5' RACE reads. The repertoire has approximately 1,700,000 distinct CDR3 sequences, roughly 43% of them found once; the top ten carry roughly 23%. Sequencing was performed on blood. The receptors here all came from a human donor in good health.

The chain has TRBV7-9 and TRBJ2-5, with a tentative D call TRBD1 (6 bases). Germline V gene sequence: CDR1 SEHNR, CDR2 FQNEAQ (reference sequence). The V gene lost 5 bases and the J gene lost 5 bases, with 18 bases spanning the gap. This CDR3 is built from 15 residues. CDR3 nucleotide sequence: TGTGCCAGCAGCCCCGTGACAGGATGGGAGGAGACCCAGTACTTC. It specifies CASSPVTGWEETQYF.

This chain connects TRBV15 to TRBJ1-1; unclear D gene. V shed 5 bases and J shed 6 bases, with 16 bases lying between them. Looked up from germline, CDR1 is LNHNV and CDR2 is YYDKDF (reference sequence). There are 14 residues in the CDR3. In nucleotides, the CDR3 is TGTGCCACCAGCCTCTATCGTGCCGGGGCTGAAGCTTTCTTT. The encoded protein is CATSLYRAGAEAFF.

This rearrangement joins TRBV4-3 to TRBJ1-6; D may be TRBD1 (5 bases). The V end lost 0 bases, the J end lost 7 bases, and 13 bases lay between the germline ends. The CDR3 loop spans 16 amino acids. The germline CDR1 and CDR2 sequences are LGHNA and YSLEER. The CDR3 protein is CASSQDASGWNSPLHF. The CDR3 region has the DNA TGCGCCAGCAGCCAAGATGCGTCAGGGTGGAATTCACCCCTCCACTTT.

In this sample, this clonotype turned up a few times. The chain uses TRBV6-4 and TRBJ2-5; D is perhaps TRBD1 (6 bases). V lost 6 bases and J lost 0, with 14 bases in between. The CDR3 contains 15 residues. Germline-derived CDR1 and CDR2 are MRHNA and SNTAGT. CDR3 DNA sequence: TGTGCCAGCAGAAAACGAGGACAGAACCAAGAGACCCAGTACTTC. Translating it yields CASRKRGQNQETQYF.